Shown below are 7 T cell receptor beta chains from a single sample sequenced in a study of blood T cell repertoires in COVID-19. Assay: immunoSEQ multiplex PCR; the TCRdb copy retains only in-frame clones and omits some. The table has roughly 40,000 clones, about nine tenths seen once. Source material: peripheral blood. The origin of the receptors is a human donor in a cohort sampled during active COVID-19.

The genes are TRBV7-3 and TRBJ2-3; 8 bases match TRBD1. Germline V CDR1 and CDR2: SGHTA, FQGTGA. After removal of 2 bases from V and 1 base from J, the junction contained 5 bases not matched to a gene. CDR3 size: 16 residues. The CDR3 is CASSLQGALGTDTQYF. The CDR3 region has the DNA TGTGCCAGCAGCTTACAGGGGGCATTAGGCACAGATACGCAGTATTTT.

The chain is built from TRBV5-1 and TRBJ2-7, with TRBD1 matching over 9 bases. CDR1 is SGHRS, CDR2 YFSETQ, per germline. The CDR3 has 16 residues. V lost 0 bases, J lost 2 bases, and 6 bases stayed unmatched. This CDR3 is CASSLARGQGTYEQYF. The CDR3 DNA reads TGCGCCAGCAGCTTGGCTCGCGGACAGGGGACCTACGAGCAGTACTTC.

This chain connects TRBV5-6 to TRBJ1-1; tentatively, D is TRBD1 (5 bases). V was shortened by 2 bases and J by 4 bases, with 9 bases between the two germline ends. The germline V gene encodes CDR1 SGHDT and CDR2 YYEEEE. This CDR3 spans 13 amino acids. DNA for the CDR3: TGTGCCAGCAGCTTCGGGGGAGTCACTGAAGCTTTCTTT. This encodes CASSFGGVTEAFF. Drawing the rest from reference TRBV5-6 and TRBJ1-1, the complete variable domain is DAGVTQSPTHLIKTRGQQVTLRCSPKSGHDTVSWYQQALGQGPQFIFQYYEEEERQRGNFPDRFSGHQFPNYSSELNVNALLLGDSALYLCASSFGGVTEAFFGQGTRLTVV.

The chain employs TRBV5-1 and TRBJ2-3; TRBD2 matches 15 bases. Losses at the gene ends were 0 bases for V and 5 bases for J; bases not matched to a gene: 7. Germline values: CDR1 SGHRS, CDR2 YFSETQ. The CDR3 is 18 amino acids. CDR3 protein: CASSLGTSGGAGRDTQYF. CDR3 in DNA: TGCGCCAGCAGCTTGGGGACTAGCGGGGGGGCCGGGAGAGATACGCAGTATTTT.

V gene TRBV6-4 combines with J gene TRBJ2-3; D may be TRBD2 (5 bases). The germline V gene has CDR1 MRHNA and CDR2 SNTAGT. The length of the CDR3 is 15 residues. V lost 6 bases and J lost 2, with 15 bases in between. The CDR3 here is CASSQKAVPTDTQYF. CDR3 sequence (DNA): TGTGCCAGCAGCCAAAAAGCGGTACCCACAGATACGCAGTATTTT.

The chain uses TRBV30 and TRBJ2-3; weak D call: TRBD2 (6 bases). The length of the CDR3 is 12 residues. CDR1 and CDR2 (germline): GTSNPN, SVGIG (reference sequence). Trimming removed 4 bases from V and 9 bases from J, with 14 bases in between. In nucleotides, the CDR3 is TGTGCCTGGACCTTAGCGGCGAGGACGCAGTATTTT. Amino acids: CAWTLAARTQYF.

The chain joins TRBV11-2 to TRBJ1-6, with 7 bases aligning to TRBD1. Germline trimming cut 2 bases from V and 0 bases from J; bases unmatched to any gene: 7. CDR3 length equals 18 residues. CDR1 and CDR2 from the germline V gene are SGHAT and FQNNGV. The CDR3 reads CASSLLNRGSSYNSPLHF. CDR3 nucleotide sequence: TGTGCCAGCAGCTTACTTAACAGGGGAAGCTCCTATAATTCACCCCTCCACTTT.